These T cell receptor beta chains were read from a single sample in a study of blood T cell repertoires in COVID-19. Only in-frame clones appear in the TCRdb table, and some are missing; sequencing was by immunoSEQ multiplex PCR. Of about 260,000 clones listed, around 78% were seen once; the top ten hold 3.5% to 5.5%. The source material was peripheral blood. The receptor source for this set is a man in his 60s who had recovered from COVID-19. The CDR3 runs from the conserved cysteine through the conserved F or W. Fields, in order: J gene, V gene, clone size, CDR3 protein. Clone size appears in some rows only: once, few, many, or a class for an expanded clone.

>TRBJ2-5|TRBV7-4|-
CASSLRQTGQETQYF
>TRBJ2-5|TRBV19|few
CASSKASGSFETQYF
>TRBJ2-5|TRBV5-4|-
CASSSLVGARETQYF
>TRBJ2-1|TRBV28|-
CASRLAGGLYNEQFF
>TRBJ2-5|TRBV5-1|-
CASSLVTGGRETQYF
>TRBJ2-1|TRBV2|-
CASQIGTGDYNEQFF
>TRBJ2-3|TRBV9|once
CASSVGGQSLGTQYF
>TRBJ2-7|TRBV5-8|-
CASSVQGYYEQYF
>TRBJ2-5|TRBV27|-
CASSYTQTGGGETQYF
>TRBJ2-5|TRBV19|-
CASTPTGTGDPLETQYF
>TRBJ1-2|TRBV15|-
CATSHDRAGYGYTF
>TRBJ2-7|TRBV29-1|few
CSATRAGLAGSYEQYF